The table lists the clone carrying this T cell receptor (beta chain) with a few counts. What it binds is not known. The data are from a study of post-analysis software for immune sequencing data. Trimming left V 2 bases short and J 4 bases short, with 15 bases between. The length of the CDR3 is 16 residues. Researchers reported that TCR beta cDNA libraries carried unique molecular identifiers. A population of roughly 1 to 11 million T cells gave rise to roughly 490,000 cDNA molecules. TCRdb re-analysed the PCR reads in MiXCR, keeping a single row per CDR3 protein. The sample consists of a few hundred thousand distinct CDR3 sequences, roughly 40% of them appearing once. Study conclusions and caveats: Normalized Chao1 diversity in multiple sclerosis patients fell significantly below that of controls. The five TRBV segments detected at higher frequency in patients than in controls included TRBV5-6, TRBV5-1 and TRBV20-1.

The source is a girl aged 2 to 9 with multiple sclerosis. What was sequenced was blood. V gene TRBV12-3 or TRBV12-4 combines with J gene TRBJ1-5, with D perhaps matching TRBD1 (5 bases). The CDR3 sequence: CASSLRLGGRNQPQHF. The DNA of the CDR3 is TGTGCCAGCAGTTTACGCCTCGGGGGAAGGAATCAGCCCCAGCATTTT.